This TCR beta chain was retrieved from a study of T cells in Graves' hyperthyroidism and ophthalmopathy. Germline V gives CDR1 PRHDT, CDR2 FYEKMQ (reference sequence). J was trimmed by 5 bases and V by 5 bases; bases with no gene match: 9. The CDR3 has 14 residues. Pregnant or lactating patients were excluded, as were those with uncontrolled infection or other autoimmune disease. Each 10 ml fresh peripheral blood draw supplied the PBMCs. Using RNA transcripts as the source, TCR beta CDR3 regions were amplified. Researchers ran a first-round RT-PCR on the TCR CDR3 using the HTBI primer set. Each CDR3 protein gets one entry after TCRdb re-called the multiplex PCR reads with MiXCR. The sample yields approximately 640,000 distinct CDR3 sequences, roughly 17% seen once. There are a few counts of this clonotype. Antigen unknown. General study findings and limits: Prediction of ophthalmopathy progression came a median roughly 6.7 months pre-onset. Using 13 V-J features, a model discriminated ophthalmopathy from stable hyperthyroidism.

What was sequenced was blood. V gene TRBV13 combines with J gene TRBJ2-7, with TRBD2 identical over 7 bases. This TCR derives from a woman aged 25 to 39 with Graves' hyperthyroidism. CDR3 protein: CASSLQTSLHEQYF. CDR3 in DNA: TGTGCCAGCAGCCTCCAGACTAGCTTGCACGAGCAGTACTTC. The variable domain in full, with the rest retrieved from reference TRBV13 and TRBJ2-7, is AAGVIQSPRHLIKEKRETATLKCYPIPRHDTVYWYQQGPGQDPQFLISFYEKMQSDKGSIPDRFSAQQFSDYHSELNMSSLELGDSALYFCASSLQTSLHEQYFGPGTRLTVT.